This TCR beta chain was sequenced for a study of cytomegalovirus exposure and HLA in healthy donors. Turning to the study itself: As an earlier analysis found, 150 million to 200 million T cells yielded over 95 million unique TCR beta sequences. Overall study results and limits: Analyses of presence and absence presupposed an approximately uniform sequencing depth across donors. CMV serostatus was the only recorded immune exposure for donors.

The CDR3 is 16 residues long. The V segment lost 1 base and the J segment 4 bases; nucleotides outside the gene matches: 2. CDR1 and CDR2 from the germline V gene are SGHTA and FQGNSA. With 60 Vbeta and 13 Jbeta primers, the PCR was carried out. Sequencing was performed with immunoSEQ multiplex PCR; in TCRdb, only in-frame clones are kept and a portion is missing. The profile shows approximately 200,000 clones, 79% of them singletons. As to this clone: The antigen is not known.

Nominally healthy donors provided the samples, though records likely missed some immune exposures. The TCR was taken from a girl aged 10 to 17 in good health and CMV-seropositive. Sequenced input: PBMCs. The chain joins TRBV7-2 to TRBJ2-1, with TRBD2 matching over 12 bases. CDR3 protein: CASSLVLAGGYNEQFF. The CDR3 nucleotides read TGTGCCAGCAGCTTAGTTCTAGCGGGGGGGTACAATGAGCAGTTCTTC.